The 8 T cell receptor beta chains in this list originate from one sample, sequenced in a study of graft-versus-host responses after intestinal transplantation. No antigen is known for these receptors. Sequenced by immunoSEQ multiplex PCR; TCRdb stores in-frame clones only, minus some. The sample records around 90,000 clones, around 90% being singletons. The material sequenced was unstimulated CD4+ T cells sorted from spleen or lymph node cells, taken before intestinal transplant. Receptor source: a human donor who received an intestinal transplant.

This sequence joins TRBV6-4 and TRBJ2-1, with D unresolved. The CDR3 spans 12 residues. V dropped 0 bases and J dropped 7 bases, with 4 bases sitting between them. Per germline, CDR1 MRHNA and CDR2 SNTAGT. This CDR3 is CASSDSGNEQFF. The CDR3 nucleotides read TGTGCCAGCAGTGACTCAGGTAATGAGCAGTTCTTC.

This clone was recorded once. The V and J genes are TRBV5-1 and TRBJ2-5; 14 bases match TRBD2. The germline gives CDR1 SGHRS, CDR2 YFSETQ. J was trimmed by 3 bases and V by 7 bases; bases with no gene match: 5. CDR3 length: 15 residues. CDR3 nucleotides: TGCGCCAGCGGGACTAGCGGGAGAGGGGAAGAGACCCAGTACTTC. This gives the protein CASGTSGRGEETQYF.

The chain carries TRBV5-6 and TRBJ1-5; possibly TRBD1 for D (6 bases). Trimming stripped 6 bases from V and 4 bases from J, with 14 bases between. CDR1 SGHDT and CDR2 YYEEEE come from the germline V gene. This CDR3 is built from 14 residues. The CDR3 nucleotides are TGTGCCAGCACCAAGAGGGACAAGAATCAGCCCCAGCATTTT. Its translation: CASTKRDKNQPQHF.

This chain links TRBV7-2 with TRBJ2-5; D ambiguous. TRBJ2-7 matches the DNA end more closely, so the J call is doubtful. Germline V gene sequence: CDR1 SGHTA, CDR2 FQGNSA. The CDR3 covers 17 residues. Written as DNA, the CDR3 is TGTGCCAGCAGCACTTTTGCCTGGATAGGCCGAACCTACGAGCAGTACTTC. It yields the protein CASSTFAWIGRTYEQYF.

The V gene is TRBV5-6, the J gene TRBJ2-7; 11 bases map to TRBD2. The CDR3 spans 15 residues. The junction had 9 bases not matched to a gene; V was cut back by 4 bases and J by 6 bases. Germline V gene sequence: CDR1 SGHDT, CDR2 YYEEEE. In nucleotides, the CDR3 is TGTGCCAGCAGCCTACGGACTAGCGGGCTGAGCGAGCAGTACTTC. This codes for CASSLRTSGLSEQYF. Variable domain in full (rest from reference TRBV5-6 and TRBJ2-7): DAGVTQSPTHLIKTRGQQVTLRCSPKSGHDTVSWYQQALGQGPQFIFQYYEEEERQRGNFPDRFSGHQFPNYSSELNVNALLLGDSALYLCASSLRTSGLSEQYFGPGTRLTVT.

The DNA of the CDR3 is TGTGCCACCAGCAGGAGAAGGACTAGCGGGATTCCAGATACGCAGTATTTT. It yields the protein CATSRRRTSGIPDTQYF. The gene calls are TRBV15 and TRBJ2-3; 12 bases agree with TRBD2. Per the germline V gene, CDR1 is LNHNV and CDR2 is YYDKDF (reference sequence). The CDR3 consists of 17 residues. The V segment lost 3 bases and the J segment 4 bases; nucleotides outside the gene matches: 8.

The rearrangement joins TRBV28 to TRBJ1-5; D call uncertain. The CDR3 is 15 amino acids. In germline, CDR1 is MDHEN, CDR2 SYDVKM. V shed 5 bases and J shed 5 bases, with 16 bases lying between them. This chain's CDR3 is CASSGWDRWDQPQHF. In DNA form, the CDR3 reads TGTGCCAGCAGTGGATGGGATAGATGGGATCAGCCCCAGCATTTT.

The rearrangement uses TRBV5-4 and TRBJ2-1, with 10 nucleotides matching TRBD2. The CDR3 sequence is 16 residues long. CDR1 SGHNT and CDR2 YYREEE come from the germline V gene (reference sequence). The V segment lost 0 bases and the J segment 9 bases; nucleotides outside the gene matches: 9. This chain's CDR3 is CASSLDRSSGSSEQFF. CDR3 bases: TGTGCCAGCAGCTTGGATCGGTCTAGCGGGAGCAGTGAGCAGTTCTTC.